This TCR beta chain was observed in a study of cytomegalovirus exposure and HLA in healthy donors. A remark on this clone: Its target is not known.

In germline, CDR1 is MNHEY, CDR2 SVGAGI. CDR3 length: 14 residues. Trimming left V 4 bases short and J 2 bases short, with 12 bases between. Overall study results and limits: Several of the most significant clusters appeared, in a later analysis, to be linked to common viral pathogens.

Researchers ran the PCR with 60 Vbeta and 13 Jbeta primers. Profiling relied on immunoSEQ multiplex PCR, and the TCRdb table lists in-frame clones only, not all of them. Altogether 43,000 or so clones are present, 70% to 80% being singletons, with the ten largest covering roughly 1.4%. The sequence was obtained from a young man in good health and CMV-seronegative. This chain joins TRBV6-5 and TRBJ2-7; perhaps TRBD2 as D (6 bases). Material: PBMCs. CDR3 region: CASSSPGDAYEQYF. The CDR3 DNA sequence: TGTGCCAGCAGTTCCCCGGGAGATGCCTACGAGCAGTACTTC.